The 13 T cell receptor beta chains listed next were all sequenced from one sample in a study of blood T cells in healthy people across ages. Alongside a J-beta primer mix, a sample-barcoded 5' primer served in a second PCR lasting about 6 to 12 cycles. TCRdb re-called the 5' RACE reads with MiXCR, one entry per CDR3 protein. This table has approximately 900,000 distinct CDR3 sequences, 25% to 35% appearing once. These sequences were also reported in another study, on T cells of mothers and their children.

Sequenced material: blood. The source is a middle-aged woman in good health.

The genes are TRBV5-1 and TRBJ1-1; D not resolved. The V gene lost 4 bases and the J gene lost 1 base, with 11 bases spanning the gap. The CDR3 is made up of 14 amino acids. Germline loops: CDR1 SGHRS, CDR2 YFSETQ. DNA of the CDR3: TGCGCCAGCAGCGCTGGCGCTGGGAACACTGAAGCTTTCTTT. This gives the protein CASSAGAGNTEAFF.

This clonotype was counted ten times or more. Relative to the germline gene, one junction end is altered; a read error may explain this. The chain recombines TRBV27 with TRBJ2-1; D possibly corresponds to TRBD1 (6 bases). The CDR3 is 14 amino acids. Germline CDR1 and CDR2: MNHEY and SMNVEV (reference sequence). CDR3 coding DNA: TGCGCCAGCAGCTTGGACAGACCCTACAATGAGCAGTTCTTC. This translates into CASSLDRPYNEQFF.

The chain combines TRBV3-1 with TRBJ2-3, with D unresolved. The V gene's germline CDR1 is LGHDT and CDR2 YNNKEL (reference sequence). The CDR3 sequence is 16 residues long. V shed 3 bases and J shed 0 bases, with 13 bases lying between them. In nucleotides, the CDR3 is TGTGCCAGCAGCCAGTATTGGCCAGGTAGCACAGATACGCAGTATTTT. Its translation: CASSQYWPGSTDTQYF.

The rearrangement uses TRBV6-6 and TRBJ2-3; D may match TRBD1 or TRBD2 (6 bases each). The CDR3 has 15 amino acids. Germline V gene lookup returns CDR1 MNHNY and CDR2 SVGAGI (reference sequence). V was clipped by 0 bases and J by 4 bases, with 11 bases between them. The CDR3 bases are TGTGCCAGCAGTTACTCGGGGGGCGCGCCAGATACGCAGTATTTT. It codes for CASSYSGGAPDTQYF.

The genes are TRBV6-1 and TRBJ1-2; 9 bases map to TRBD1. The CDR3 has 14 amino acids. Germline CDR1 is MNHNS and CDR2 is SASEGT. Unmatched junction bases numbered 7, after V lost 4 bases and J lost 7 bases. In DNA, the CDR3 is TGTGCCAGCAGTGCCTCCGGGACAGGGTTTGGCTACACCTTC. This gives the protein CASSASGTGFGYTF.

This chain links TRBV25-1 with TRBJ2-1; 7 nucleotides agree with TRBD1. The CDR3 has 17 residues. V gave up 3 bases and J gave up 3 bases; unmatched junction bases: 11. Germline CDR1 MGHDK, CDR2 SYGVNS. CDR3 DNA sequence: TGTGCCAGCAGTGAGACGAGACAGGGTCCGAACTACAATGAGCAGTTCTTC. This translates into CASSETRQGPNYNEQFF. Full variable domain (outside the CDR3, taken from reference TRBV25-1 and TRBJ2-1): EADIYQTPRYLVIGTGKKITLECSQTMGHDKMYWYQQDPGMELHLIHYSYGVNSTEKGDLSSESTVSRIRTEHFPLTLESARPSHTSQYLCASSETRQGPNYNEQFFGPGTRLTVL.

V is TRBV6-5 and J is TRBJ1-1; possibly TRBD1 for D (6 bases). The CDR3 loop spans 13 amino acids. Between the trimmed V and J ends, which lost 8 bases and 10 bases, there was a span of 20 bases. Germline CDR1 and CDR2: MNHEY and SVGAGI. The CDR3 loop is CASGLRGAGRAFF. CDR3 nucleotides: TGTGCCAGCGGGCTGAGGGGGGCCGGTCGAGCTTTCTTT.

This clonotype has at least ten counts. V and J are TRBV12-3 or TRBV12-4 and TRBJ1-5; 9 nucleotides align to TRBD1. With 5 bases clipped from V and 4 bases from J, the junction kept 0 bases outside the gene matches. The CDR3 length is 13 residues. In DNA, the CDR3 is TGTGCCAGCAGTGGGACAGGGAATCAGCCCCAGCATTTT. This translates into CASSGTGNQPQHF.

This chain joins TRBV5-1 and TRBJ2-7; 7 positions agree with TRBD1. The CDR3 consists of 13 residues. CDR1 and CDR2 (germline): SGHRS, YFSETQ. V shed 4 bases and J 7 bases; nucleotides not matched to a gene: 8. CDR3 residues: CASSPTGVQEQYF. In DNA, the CDR3 is TGCGCCAGCAGCCCCACAGGGGTGCAGGAGCAGTACTTC.

CDR3 sequence reads: CASSLVSIPNTEAFF. In DNA, the CDR3 is TGCGCCAGCAGCTTGGTCTCGATACCGAACACTGAAGCTTTCTTT. The genes are TRBV5-1 and TRBJ1-1, with D unclear. This CDR3 has 15 amino acids. Per the germline V gene, CDR1 is SGHRS and CDR2 is YFSETQ. V shed 0 bases and J shed 1 base, with 10 bases lying between them.

This clonotype was detected only a few times. CDR3 DNA sequence: TGTGCCAGCAGCCAACTGGGAGGCACAGGGAGTCGCTATGGCTACACCTTC. This gives the protein CASSQLGGTGSRYGYTF. This rearrangement joins TRBV3-1 to TRBJ1-2, with a weak D call TRBD1 (6 bases). V was trimmed by 2 bases and J by 4 bases, leaving 20 bases between them. The CDR3 covers 17 residues. Germline CDR1 reads LGHDT; CDR2 reads YNNKEL (reference sequence).

At least ten counts were recorded for this clonotype. The V call is TRBV20-1, the J call TRBJ2-6, with D perhaps matching TRBD1 (6 bases). In germline, CDR1 is DFQATT, CDR2 SNEGSKA (reference sequence). This CDR3 comprises 16 residues. The V end lost 6 bases, the J end lost 1 base, and 16 bases lay between the germline ends. CDR3 DNA: TGCAGTGCGTACGACAGGCTGGGATCTGGGGCCAACGTCCTGACTTTC. It yields the protein CSAYDRLGSGANVLTF.

The rearrangement joins TRBV5-1 to TRBJ2-6; D is undetermined. CDR3 length equals 15 residues. Germline assignment: CDR1 SGHRS and CDR2 YFSETQ. Trimming took off 1 base at V and 4 bases at J, with 9 bases between the two ends. The CDR3 sequence is CASSLSQAGANVLTF. The CDR3 DNA is TGCGCCAGCAGCTTGTCGCAGGCGGGGGCCAACGTCCTGACTTTC.